The clone carrying this TCR beta chain was counted only a few times. The antigen is not known. V gave up 5 bases and J gave up 2 bases, with 15 bases separating them. CDR1 is MNHNY, CDR2 SVGAGI, per germline (reference sequence). There are 15 residues in the CDR3. Expressed TCRB transcripts were sequenced, since all the RNA that had been isolated was reverse transcribed. The data were produced by immunoSEQ multiplex PCR, yet TCRdb's version contains in-frame clones alone and is incomplete. The table has a few hundred thousand clones, 9.6% seen once. The sample is drawn from a study of beta chain features in type 1 diabetes. Whole-study findings and limits: Type 1 diabetes patients showed a moderate but significant shortening of TCRB CDR3s in all four CD4+ subsets. PCR might favor shorter templates, but any such skew would affect patients and controls equally. TCRB repertoires of naive, central memory and Treg cells appeared more similar among patients than among healthy donors.

The clonotype was recovered from a man aged 30 to 39 with type 1 diabetes. Sequences were obtained from central memory CD4+ T cells from blood. V and J are TRBV6-6 and TRBJ1-1; D perhaps matches TRBD1 (6 bases). The CDR3 protein is CASSPRQDRNTEAFF. In DNA form, the CDR3 reads TGTGCCAGCAGTCCCCGACAGGACCGAAACACTGAAGCTTTCTTT.